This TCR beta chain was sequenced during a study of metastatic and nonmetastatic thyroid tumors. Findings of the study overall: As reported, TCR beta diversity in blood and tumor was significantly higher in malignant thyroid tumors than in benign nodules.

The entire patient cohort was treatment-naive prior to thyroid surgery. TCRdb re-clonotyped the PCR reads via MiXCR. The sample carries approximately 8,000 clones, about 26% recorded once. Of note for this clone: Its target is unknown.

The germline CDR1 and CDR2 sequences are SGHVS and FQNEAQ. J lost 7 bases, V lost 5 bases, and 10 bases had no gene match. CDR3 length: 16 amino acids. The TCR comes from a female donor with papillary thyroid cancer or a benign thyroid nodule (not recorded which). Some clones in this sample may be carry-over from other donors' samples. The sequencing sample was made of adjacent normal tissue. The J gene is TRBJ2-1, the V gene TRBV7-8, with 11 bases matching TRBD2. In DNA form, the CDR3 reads TGTGCCAGCAGCCCCGGGACTAGCGGATTTAAGAATGAGCAGTTCTTC. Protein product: CASSPGTSGFKNEQFF.